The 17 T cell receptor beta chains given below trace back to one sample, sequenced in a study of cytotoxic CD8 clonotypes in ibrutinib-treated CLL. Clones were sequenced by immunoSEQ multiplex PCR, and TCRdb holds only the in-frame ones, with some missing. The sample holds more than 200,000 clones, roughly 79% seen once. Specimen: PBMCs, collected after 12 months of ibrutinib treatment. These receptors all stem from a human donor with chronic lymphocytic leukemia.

The chain's CDR3 is CAISPTSGRSYEQYF. The CDR3 DNA is TGTGCCATCAGTCCGACTAGCGGGAGATCCTACGAGCAGTACTTC. The rearrangement uses TRBV10-3 and TRBJ2-7; 12 positions agree with TRBD2. CDR3 length: 15 amino acids. V gave up 5 bases and J gave up 1 base; unmatched junction bases: 3. CDR1 is ENHRY, CDR2 SYGVKD, per germline.

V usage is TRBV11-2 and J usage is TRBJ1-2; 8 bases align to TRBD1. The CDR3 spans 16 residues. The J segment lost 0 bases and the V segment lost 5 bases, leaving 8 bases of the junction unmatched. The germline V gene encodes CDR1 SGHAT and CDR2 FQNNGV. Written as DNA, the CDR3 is TGTGCCAGCAGCCGTACGGTGGACAGGGCTAACTATGGCTACACCTTC. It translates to CASSRTVDRANYGYTF. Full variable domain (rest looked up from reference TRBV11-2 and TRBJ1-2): EAGVAQSPRYKIIEKRQSVAFWCNPISGHATLYWYQQILGQGPKLLIQFQNNGVVDDSQLPKDRFSAERLKGVDSTLKIQPAKLEDSAVYLCASSRTVDRANYGYTFGSGTRLTVV.

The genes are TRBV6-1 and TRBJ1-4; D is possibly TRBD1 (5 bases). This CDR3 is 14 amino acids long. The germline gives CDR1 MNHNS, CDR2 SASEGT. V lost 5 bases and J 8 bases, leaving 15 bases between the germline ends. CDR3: CASSWTGGAEKLFF. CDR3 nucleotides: TGTGCCAGCAGTTGGACGGGCGGGGCGGAAAAACTGTTTTTT.

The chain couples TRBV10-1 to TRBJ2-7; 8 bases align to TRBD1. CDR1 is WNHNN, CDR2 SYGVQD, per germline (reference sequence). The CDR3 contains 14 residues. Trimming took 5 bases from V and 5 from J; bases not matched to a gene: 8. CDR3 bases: TGCGCCAGCAGTCCCCGGACAGGGAGGAACGAGCAGTACTTC. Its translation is CASSPRTGRNEQYF.

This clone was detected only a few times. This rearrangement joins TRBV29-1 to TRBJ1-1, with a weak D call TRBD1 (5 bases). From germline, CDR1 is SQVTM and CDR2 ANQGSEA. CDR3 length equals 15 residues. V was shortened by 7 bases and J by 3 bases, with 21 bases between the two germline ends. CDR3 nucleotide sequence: TGCAGCGGGGGGTCTACAGGTGGAACCTACACTGAAGCTTTCTTT. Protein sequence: CSGGSTGGTYTEAFF.

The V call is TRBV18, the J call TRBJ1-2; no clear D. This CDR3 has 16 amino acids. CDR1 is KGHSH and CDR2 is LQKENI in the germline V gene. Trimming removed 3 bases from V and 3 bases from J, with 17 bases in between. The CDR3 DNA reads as TGTGCCAGCTCACCCGTCGGACCCACCGGGGACTATGGCTACACCTTC. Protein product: CASSPVGPTGDYGYTF.

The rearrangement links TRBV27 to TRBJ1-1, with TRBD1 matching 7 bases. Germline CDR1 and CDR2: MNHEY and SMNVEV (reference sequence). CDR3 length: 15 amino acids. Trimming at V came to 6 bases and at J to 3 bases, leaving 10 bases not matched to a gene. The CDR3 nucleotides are TGTGCCAGCAGACCAACGGGACAGACCGACACTGAAGCTTTCTTT. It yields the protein CASRPTGQTDTEAFF.

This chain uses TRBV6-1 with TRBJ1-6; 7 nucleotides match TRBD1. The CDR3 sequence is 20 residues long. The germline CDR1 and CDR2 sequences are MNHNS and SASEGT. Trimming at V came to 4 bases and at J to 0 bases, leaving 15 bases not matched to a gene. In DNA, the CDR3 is TGTGCCAGCAGTGCACTACCCCGCTCAGGGGGGAGCTCCTATAATTCACCCCTCCACTTT. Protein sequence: CASSALPRSGGSSYNSPLHF.

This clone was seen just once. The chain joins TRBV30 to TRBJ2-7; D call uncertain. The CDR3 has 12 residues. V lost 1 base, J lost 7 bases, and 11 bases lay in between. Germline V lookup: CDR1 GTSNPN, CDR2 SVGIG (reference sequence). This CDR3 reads CAWSDLRWEQYF. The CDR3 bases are TGTGCCTGGAGTGACTTAAGGTGGGAGCAGTACTTC. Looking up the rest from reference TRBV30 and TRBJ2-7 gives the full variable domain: SQTIHQWPATLVQPVGSPLSLECTVEGTSNPNLYWYRQAAGRGLQLLFYSVGIGQISSEVPQNLSASRPQDRQFILSSKKLLLSDSGFYLCAWSDLRWEQYFGPGTRLTVT.

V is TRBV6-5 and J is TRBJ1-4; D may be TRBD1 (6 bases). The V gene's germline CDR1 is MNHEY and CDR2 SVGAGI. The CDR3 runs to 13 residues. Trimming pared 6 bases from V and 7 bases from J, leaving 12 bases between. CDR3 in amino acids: CASSRGVGEKLFF. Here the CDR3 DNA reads TGTGCCAGCAGCAGGGGCGTAGGTGAAAAACTGTTTTTT.

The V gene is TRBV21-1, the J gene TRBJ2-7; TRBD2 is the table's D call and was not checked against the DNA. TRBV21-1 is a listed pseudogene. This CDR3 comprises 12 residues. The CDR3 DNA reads TGTGCCAGCAGCCCACCGCGGTACGAGCAGTACTTC. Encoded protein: CASSPPRYEQYF.

CDR3 amino acids: CASSARLQATYEQYF. CDR3 sequence (DNA): TGTGCCAGCAGTGCCAGGTTACAGGCGACTTACGAGCAGTACTTC. The genes are TRBV6-1 and TRBJ2-7; TRBD1 is a possible D gene (5 bases). The length of the CDR3 is 15 residues. Per germline, CDR1 MNHNS and CDR2 SASEGT. V was clipped by 4 bases and J by 4 bases, with 17 bases between them.

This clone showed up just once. The CDR3 spells CASSLTRGRETQYF. The CDR3 coding sequence is TGTGCCAGCAGCCTCACACGGGGGCGGGAGACCCAGTACTTC. This sequence joins TRBV4-2 and TRBJ2-5, with D possibly being TRBD1 or TRBD2 (6 bases each). The CDR3 loop spans 14 amino acids. CDR1 and CDR2 from the germline V gene are LGHNA and YNFKEQ. V shed 4 bases and J shed 5 bases, with 14 bases lying between them.

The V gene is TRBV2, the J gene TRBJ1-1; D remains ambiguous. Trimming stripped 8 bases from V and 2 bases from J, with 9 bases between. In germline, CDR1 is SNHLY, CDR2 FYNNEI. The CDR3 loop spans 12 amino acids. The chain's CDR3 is CASVGYNTEAFF. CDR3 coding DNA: TGTGCCAGCGTCGGGTACAACACTGAAGCTTTCTTT.

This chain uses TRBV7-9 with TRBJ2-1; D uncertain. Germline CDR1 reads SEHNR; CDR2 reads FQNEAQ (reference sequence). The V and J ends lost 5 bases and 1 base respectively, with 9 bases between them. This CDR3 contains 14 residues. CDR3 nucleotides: TGTGCCAGCAGCCCCGTGAGGTCCTACAATGAGCAGTTCTTC. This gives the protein CASSPVRSYNEQFF.

The CDR3 bases are TGCGCCAGCAGCCCCAGACACCCCCGAGATACGCAGTATTTT. Amino acid sequence: CASSPRHPRDTQYF. J is TRBJ2-3 and V is TRBV5-1; D gene unclear. The V gene lost 4 bases and the J gene lost 5 bases, with 14 bases spanning the gap. Germline V gene lookup returns CDR1 SGHRS and CDR2 YFSETQ. CDR3 length: 14 residues.

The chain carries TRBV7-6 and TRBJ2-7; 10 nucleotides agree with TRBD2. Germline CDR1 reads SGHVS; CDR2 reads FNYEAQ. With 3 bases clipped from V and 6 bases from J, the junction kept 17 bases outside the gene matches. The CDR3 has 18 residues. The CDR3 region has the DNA TGTGCCAGCAGCTTTAGGCCCCCTTCTAGCGGGAGTCGCCTCGAGCAGTACTTC. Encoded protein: CASSFRPPSSGSRLEQYF.